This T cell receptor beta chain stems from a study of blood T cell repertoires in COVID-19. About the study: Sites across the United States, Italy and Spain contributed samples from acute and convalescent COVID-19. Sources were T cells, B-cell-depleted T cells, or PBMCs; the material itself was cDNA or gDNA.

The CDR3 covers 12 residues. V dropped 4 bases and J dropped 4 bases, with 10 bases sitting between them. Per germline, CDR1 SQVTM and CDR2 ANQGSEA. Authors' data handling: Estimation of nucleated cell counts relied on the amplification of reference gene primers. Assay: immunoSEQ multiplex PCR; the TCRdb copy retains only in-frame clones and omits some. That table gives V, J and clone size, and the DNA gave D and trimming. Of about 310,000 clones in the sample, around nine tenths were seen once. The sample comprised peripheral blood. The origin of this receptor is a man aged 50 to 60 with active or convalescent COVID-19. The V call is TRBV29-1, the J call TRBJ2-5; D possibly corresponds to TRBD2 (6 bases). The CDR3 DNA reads TGCAGCGTTGGGACGGAGGGAGAGACCCAGTACTTC. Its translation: CSVGTEGETQYF.